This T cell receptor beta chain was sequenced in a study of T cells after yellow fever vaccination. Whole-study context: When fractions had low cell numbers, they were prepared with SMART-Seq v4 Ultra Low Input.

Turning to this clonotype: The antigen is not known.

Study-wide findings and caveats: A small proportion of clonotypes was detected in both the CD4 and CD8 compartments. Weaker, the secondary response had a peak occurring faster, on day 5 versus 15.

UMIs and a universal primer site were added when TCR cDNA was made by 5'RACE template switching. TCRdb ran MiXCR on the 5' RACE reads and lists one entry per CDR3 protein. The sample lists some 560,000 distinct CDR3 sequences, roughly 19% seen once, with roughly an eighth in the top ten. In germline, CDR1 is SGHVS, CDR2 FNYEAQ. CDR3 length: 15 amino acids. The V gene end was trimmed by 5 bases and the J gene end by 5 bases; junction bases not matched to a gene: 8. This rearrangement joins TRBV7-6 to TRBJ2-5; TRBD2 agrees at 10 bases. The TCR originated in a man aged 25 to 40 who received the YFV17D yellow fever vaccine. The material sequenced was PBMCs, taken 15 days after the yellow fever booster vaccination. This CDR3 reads CASSEDLAGAETQYF. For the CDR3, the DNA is TGTGCCAGCAGCGAAGACCTAGCGGGAGCTGAGACCCAGTACTTC.